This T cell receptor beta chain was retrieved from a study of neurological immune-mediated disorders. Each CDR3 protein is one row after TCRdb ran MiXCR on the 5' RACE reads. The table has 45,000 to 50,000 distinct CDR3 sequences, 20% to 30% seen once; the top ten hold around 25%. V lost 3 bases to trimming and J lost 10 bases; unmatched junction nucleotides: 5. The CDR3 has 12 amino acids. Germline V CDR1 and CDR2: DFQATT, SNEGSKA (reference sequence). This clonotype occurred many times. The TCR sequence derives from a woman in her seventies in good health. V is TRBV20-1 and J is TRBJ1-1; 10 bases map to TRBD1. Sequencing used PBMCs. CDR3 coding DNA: TGCAGTGCTAGCTGGGGACAGGGGCGAGCTTTCTTT. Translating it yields CSASWGQGRAFF.